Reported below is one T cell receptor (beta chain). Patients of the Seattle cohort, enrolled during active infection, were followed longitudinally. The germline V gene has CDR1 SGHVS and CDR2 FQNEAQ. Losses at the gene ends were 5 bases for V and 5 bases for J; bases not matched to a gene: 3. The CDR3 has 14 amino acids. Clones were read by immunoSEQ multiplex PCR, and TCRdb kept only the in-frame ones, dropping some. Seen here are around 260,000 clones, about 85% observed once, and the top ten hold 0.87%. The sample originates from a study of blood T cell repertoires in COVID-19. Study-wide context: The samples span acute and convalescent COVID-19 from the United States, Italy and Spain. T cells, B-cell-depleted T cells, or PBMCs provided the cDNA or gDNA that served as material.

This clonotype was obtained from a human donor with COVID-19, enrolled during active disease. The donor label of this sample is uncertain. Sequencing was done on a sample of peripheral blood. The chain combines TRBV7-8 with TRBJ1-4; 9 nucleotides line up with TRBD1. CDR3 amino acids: CASSRGQGNEKLFF. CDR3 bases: TGTGCCAGCAGCCGGGGACAGGGAAATGAAAAACTGTTTTTT.